Listed below are T cell receptor beta chains from one sample, sequenced in a study of metastatic and nonmetastatic thyroid tumors. MiXCR reprocessed the PCR reads for TCRdb. The sample lists about 22,000 clones; roughly 18% were seen once. The sequencing sample was made of blood. All receptors come from a male donor with papillary thyroid cancer or a benign thyroid nodule (not recorded which). Some clones in this sample may be carry-over from other donors' samples. Each CDR3 is given with its conserved first and last residue. D genes are given only for firm matches. The size entry is marked missing in some rows and otherwise reads once, few, many or a size class.

V gene: TRBV7-9
clone size: many
J gene: TRBJ2-7
D gene: .
CDR3 DNA: TGTGCCAGCAGCTTAGCGTCGGGCAGAACTAGCTCCTACGAGCAGTACTTC
CDR3 protein: CASSLASGRTSSYEQYF

V gene: TRBV6-2/TRBV6-3
clone size: few
J gene: TRBJ2-3
D gene: TRBD2
CDR3 DNA: TGTGCCAACTCTCCGGGACTAGCGCGAGAATTGGGCACAGATACGCAGTATTTT
CDR3 protein: CANSPGLARELGTDTQYF

V gene: TRBV30
clone size: .
J gene: TRBJ1-6
D gene: .
CDR3 DNA: TGTGCTTGGAGTGTAAAGTGGTCCCTCCACTTT
CDR3 protein: CAWSVKWSLHF

V gene: TRBV6-8
clone size: .
J gene: TRBJ1-5
D gene: .
CDR3 DNA: TGTGCCAGCAGTCCGGGCCCCAGGGAGCCCCAGCATTTT
CDR3 protein: CASSPGPREPQHF

V gene: TRBV24-1
clone size: many
J gene: TRBJ2-5
D gene: TRBD1
CDR3 DNA: TGTGCCACCAGTGAGCCGGGGACAGGGGGAACGGAGACCCAGTACTTC
CDR3 protein: CATSEPGTGGTETQYF

V gene: TRBV5-1
clone size: many
J gene: TRBJ1-1
D gene: .
CDR3 DNA: TGCGCCAGCAGCTTGGGCGCAGTTTCGATGAACACTGAAGCTTTCTTT
CDR3 protein: CASSLGAVSMNTEAFF

V gene: TRBV5-1
clone size: .
J gene: TRBJ1-1
D gene: TRBD1
CDR3 DNA: TGCGCCAGCAGGGAAGGGACAGTTAGTGAAGCTTTCTTT
CDR3 protein: CASREGTVSEAFF

V gene: TRBV11-3
clone size: .
J gene: TRBJ2-7
D gene: TRBD1
CDR3 DNA: TGTGCCAGCAGCTTGGGGACAGATTACGAGCAGTACTTC
CDR3 protein: CASSLGTDYEQYF

V gene: TRBV2
clone size: medium-sized
J gene: TRBJ2-5
D gene: .
CDR3 DNA: TGTGCCAGCAGTGCCATCACAGGGTCGGAGACCCAGTACTTC
CDR3 protein: CASSAITGSETQYF

V gene: TRBV18
clone size: once
J gene: TRBJ2-6
D gene: .
CDR3 DNA: TGTGCCAGCTCACCGCCACTCGGCGAAAGCTCTGGGGCCAACGTCCTGACTTTC
CDR3 protein: CASSPPLGESSGANVLTF

V gene: TRBV4-2
clone size: .
J gene: TRBJ2-2
D gene: .
CDR3 DNA: TGTGCCAGCAGCCAACAGGGTCAGGGGGAGGGCACCGGGGAGCTGTTTTTT
CDR3 protein: CASSQQGQGEGTGELFF

V gene: TRBV24-1
clone size: many
J gene: TRBJ2-3
D gene: .
CDR3 DNA: TGTGCCACCAGTGACTTTAGGGGTACTAGCACAGATACGCAGTATTTT
CDR3 protein: CATSDFRGTSTDTQYF

V gene: TRBV28
clone size: many
J gene: TRBJ1-5
D gene: .
CDR3 DNA: TGTGCCAGCAGTTTAGGCGCCTCCCAGCATTTT
CDR3 protein: CASSLGASQHF

V gene: TRBV16
clone size: many
J gene: TRBJ2-1
D gene: .
CDR3 DNA: TGTGCCAGCAGCCCGTGGAATGAGCAGTTCTTC
CDR3 protein: CASSPWNEQFF

V gene: TRBV28
clone size: medium-sized
J gene: TRBJ2-7
D gene: TRBD1
CDR3 DNA: TGTGCCAGCAGTATGGGGACAGGGGGCTACGAGCAGTACTTC
CDR3 protein: CASSMGTGGYEQYF

V gene: TRBV9
clone size: many
J gene: TRBJ1-1
D gene: .
CDR3 DNA: TGTGCCAGCAGCGAGGGGGGAGTGAACACTGAAGCTTTCTTT
CDR3 protein: CASSEGGVNTEAFF

V gene: TRBV5-1
clone size: many
J gene: TRBJ2-2
D gene: TRBD2
CDR3 DNA: TGCGCCAGCAGCTTGGGGAACCCCCTGGTAGGGAGGGACACCGGGGAGCTGTTTTTT
CDR3 protein: CASSLGNPLVGRDTGELFF

V gene: TRBV28
clone size: many
J gene: TRBJ2-5
D gene: .
CDR3 DNA: TGTGCCAGCAGTTTGAGCAGTTTGGAGACCCAGTACTTC
CDR3 protein: CASSLSSLETQYF

V gene: TRBV28
clone size: many
J gene: TRBJ1-4
D gene: TRBD1
CDR3 DNA: TGTGCCAGCAGTTCCACCGGGACAGGGGTCTTTGAAAAACTGTTTTTT
CDR3 protein: CASSSTGTGVFEKLFF

V gene: TRBV6-1
clone size: few
J gene: TRBJ2-7
D gene: .
CDR3 DNA: TGTGCCAGCTTGGGATTCTACGAGCAGTACTTC
CDR3 protein: CASLGFYEQYF

V gene: TRBV14
clone size: many
J gene: TRBJ2-3
D gene: .
CDR3 DNA: TGTGCCAGCAGCCACCAGCGTCTCCTCACAGATACGCAGTATTTT
CDR3 protein: CASSHQRLLTDTQYF

V gene: TRBV27
clone size: .
J gene: TRBJ1-2
D gene: .
CDR3 DNA: TGTGCCAGCAGTTTACCCGAGGCAGTTAACTATGGCTACACCTTC
CDR3 protein: CASSLPEAVNYGYTF

V gene: TRBV6-4
clone size: medium-sized
J gene: TRBJ2-3
D gene: TRBD2
CDR3 DNA: TGTGCCAGCAGTAGCGGGGGGGCCACAGATACGCAGTATTTT
CDR3 protein: CASSSGGATDTQYF

V gene: TRBV19
clone size: many
J gene: TRBJ1-5
D gene: .
CDR3 DNA: TGTGCCAGTAGGCGGGTGAGGGGCCGAGGCAATCAGCCCCAGCATTTT
CDR3 protein: CASRRVRGRGNQPQHF

V gene: TRBV20-1
clone size: .
J gene: TRBJ2-7
D gene: TRBD2
CDR3 DNA: TGCAGTGCTAGTGGGGGGGTGGTATTAAACGAGCAGTACTTC
CDR3 protein: CSASGGVVLNEQYF

V gene: TRBV4-1
clone size: .
J gene: TRBJ2-7
D gene: TRBD1
CDR3 DNA: TGCGCCAGCAGCCGATCCATACAGGGGGCTATCGACGAGCAGTACTTC
CDR3 protein: CASSRSIQGAIDEQYF

V gene: TRBV11-1
clone size: .
J gene: TRBJ2-7
D gene: TRBD2
CDR3 DNA: TGTGCCAGCAGCCCCGGGGAAGCGGGAGGAAACTACTACGAGCAGTACTTC
CDR3 protein: CASSPGEAGGNYYEQYF

V gene: TRBV12-3/TRBV12-4
clone size: many
J gene: TRBJ1-1
D gene: .
CDR3 DNA: TGTGCCAGCAGTTTGAGAGGCCGGAACACTGAAGCTTTCTTT
CDR3 protein: CASSLRGRNTEAFF

V gene: TRBV20-1
clone size: many
J gene: TRBJ1-5
D gene: .
CDR3 DNA: TGCAGTGCCACAGACCGGGAGCCGCGTCCCCAGCATTTT
CDR3 protein: CSATDREPRPQHF

V gene: TRBV9
clone size: many
J gene: TRBJ2-7
D gene: TRBD1
CDR3 DNA: TGTGCCAGCAGCCCCTCGGGACAGAACTCCTACGAGCAGTACTTC
CDR3 protein: CASSPSGQNSYEQYF

V gene: TRBV6-4
clone size: many
J gene: TRBJ2-3
D gene: TRBD2
CDR3 DNA: TGTGCCAGCAGTGACTCCCTAGCGGGGGCAGATACGCAGTATTTT
CDR3 protein: CASSDSLAGADTQYF

V gene: TRBV2
clone size: .
J gene: TRBJ2-1
D gene: .
CDR3 DNA: TGTGCCAGCAGTGAATATCGAACCCCGACCAACAATGAGCAGTTCTTC
CDR3 protein: CASSEYRTPTNNEQFF

V gene: TRBV24-1
clone size: few
J gene: TRBJ2-2
D gene: .
CDR3 DNA: TGTGCCACCAAAATAAACACCGGGGAGCTGTTTTTT
CDR3 protein: CATKINTGELFF

V gene: TRBV27
clone size: few
J gene: TRBJ1-2
D gene: .
CDR3 DNA: TGTGCCAGCCGGGGGGGATCAGTCTATGGCTACACCTTC
CDR3 protein: CASRGGSVYGYTF

V gene: TRBV11-2
clone size: many
J gene: TRBJ2-3
D gene: .
CDR3 DNA: TGTGCCAGCAGTTACAAAGCGGTGGATACGCAGTATTTT
CDR3 protein: CASSYKAVDTQYF

V gene: TRBV27
clone size: many
J gene: TRBJ1-5
D gene: .
CDR3 DNA: TGTGCCAGCAGTTCTCGGGATCAGCCCCAGCATTTT
CDR3 protein: CASSSRDQPQHF

V gene: TRBV6-1
clone size: many
J gene: TRBJ1-2
D gene: .
CDR3 DNA: TGTGCCAGCAGCCGCCCCCGGGGGTGGAACTATGGCTACACCTTC
CDR3 protein: CASSRPRGWNYGYTF

V gene: TRBV24-1
clone size: few
J gene: TRBJ1-2
D gene: .
CDR3 DNA: TGTGCCACCAGTGAAGCAAACCAGGGTGACTATGGCTACACCTTC
CDR3 protein: CATSEANQGDYGYTF

V gene: TRBV20-1
clone size: once
J gene: TRBJ2-1
D gene: TRBD1
CDR3 DNA: TGCAGTGCTAGAGGGACAGGGGACAATGAGCAGTTCTTC
CDR3 protein: CSARGTGDNEQFF

V gene: TRBV6-4
clone size: many
J gene: TRBJ2-1
D gene: .
CDR3 DNA: TGTGCCAGCAGTGACTCGAAGATGGGACAGGAGCGGGGTGAGCAGTTCTTC
CDR3 protein: CASSDSKMGQERGEQFF

V gene: TRBV6-4
clone size: many
J gene: TRBJ2-1
D gene: TRBD2
CDR3 DNA: TGTGCCAGCAGTGCACTAGCGGGGGGTAATAATGAGCAGTTCTTC
CDR3 protein: CASSALAGGNNEQFF

V gene: TRBV6-1
clone size: medium-sized
J gene: TRBJ2-7
D gene: .
CDR3 DNA: TGTGCCAGCAGTTCATGGGGGAGCTCCTACGAGCAGTACTTC
CDR3 protein: CASSSWGSSYEQYF

V gene: TRBV5-1
clone size: .
J gene: TRBJ2-7
D gene: .
CDR3 DNA: TGCGCCAGCAGCTTGGCTCCGGAGGGGTCACCCTACGAGAAGTACTTC
CDR3 protein: CASSLAPEGSPYEKYF

V gene: TRBV6-2/TRBV6-3
clone size: many
J gene: TRBJ2-3
D gene: TRBD2
CDR3 DNA: TGTGCCAGCAGTTACGGCGGGAGGGCCAGCACAGATACGCAGTATTTT
CDR3 protein: CASSYGGRASTDTQYF

V gene: TRBV5-5
clone size: many
J gene: TRBJ1-1
D gene: .
CDR3 DNA: TGTGCCAGCAGCCTTAGTGCGAACACTGAAGCTTTCTTT
CDR3 protein: CASSLSANTEAFF